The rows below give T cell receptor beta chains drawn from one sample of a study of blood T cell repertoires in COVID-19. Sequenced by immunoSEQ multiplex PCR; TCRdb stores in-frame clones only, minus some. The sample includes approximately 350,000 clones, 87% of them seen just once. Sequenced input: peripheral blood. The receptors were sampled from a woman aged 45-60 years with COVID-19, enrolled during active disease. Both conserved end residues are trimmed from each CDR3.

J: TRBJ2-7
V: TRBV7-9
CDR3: ASSLTGGVYEQY

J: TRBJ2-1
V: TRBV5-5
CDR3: ASSLANNEQF

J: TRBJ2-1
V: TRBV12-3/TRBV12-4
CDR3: ASSFGGRNEQF

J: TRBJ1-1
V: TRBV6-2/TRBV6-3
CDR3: ASSELFLNTEAF

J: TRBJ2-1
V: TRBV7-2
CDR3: ASSLATGANEQF

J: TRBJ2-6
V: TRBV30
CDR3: AWRVGSAGANVLT

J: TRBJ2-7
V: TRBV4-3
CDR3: ASSQGELAGGGTYEQY

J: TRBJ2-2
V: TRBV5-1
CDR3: ASSLIGRVELF

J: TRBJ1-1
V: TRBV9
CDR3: ASSRDRETEAF

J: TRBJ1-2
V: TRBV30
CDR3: AWRGQGGYGYT

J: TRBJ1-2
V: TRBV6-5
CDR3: ASTRNYGYT

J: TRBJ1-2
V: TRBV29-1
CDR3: SVEVQTGGGYGYT

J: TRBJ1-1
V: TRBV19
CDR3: ASTRGERRTGAF

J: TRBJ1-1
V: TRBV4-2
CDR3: ASSQDFVTGPRAF

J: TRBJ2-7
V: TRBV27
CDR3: ASSSGDRGLAYEQY

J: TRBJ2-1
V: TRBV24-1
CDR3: ATSDSGQGNEQF

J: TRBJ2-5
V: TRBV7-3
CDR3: ASSLYGTGDSETQY

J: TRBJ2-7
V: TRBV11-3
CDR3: ASSPRERQGSYEQY

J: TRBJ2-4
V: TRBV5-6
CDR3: ASSLGGLAKNIQY

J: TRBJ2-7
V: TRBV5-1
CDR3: ASSPQTSVYEQY

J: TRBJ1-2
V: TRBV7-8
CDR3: ASSLAGQGKNYGYT

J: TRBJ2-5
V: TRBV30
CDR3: AWSLISGETQY

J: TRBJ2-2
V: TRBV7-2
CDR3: ASSWPTSGGTGELF

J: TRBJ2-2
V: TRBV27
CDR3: ASSLSAGSGELF

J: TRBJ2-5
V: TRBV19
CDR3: ASSMSVTYSYPETQY

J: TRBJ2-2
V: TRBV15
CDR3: ATSDGTGMVRGELF

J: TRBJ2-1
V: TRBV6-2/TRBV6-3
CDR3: ASSPPPRSSYNEQF

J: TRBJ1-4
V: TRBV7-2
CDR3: ASSFIPGQGREKLF

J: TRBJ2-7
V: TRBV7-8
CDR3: ASSAATAPYEQY

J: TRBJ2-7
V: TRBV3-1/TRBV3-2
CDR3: ASSQDWQREISEQY

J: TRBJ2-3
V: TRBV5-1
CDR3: ASSPLRLGTDTQY